These 8 T cell receptor beta chains share one sample of origin, sequenced in a study of blood T cells in healthy people across ages. It was with a sample-barcoded 5' primer and a J-beta primer mix that a second PCR of about 7 to 12 cycles was run. From the 5' RACE reads, TCRdb called clonotypes with MiXCR, one entry per CDR3 protein. The sample includes approximately 1.5 million distinct CDR3 sequences, approximately 43% of them seen just once. What was sequenced was blood. These receptors were collected from a woman aged 18-29 years in good health.

The genes are TRBV7-9 and TRBJ2-5; tentative D call: TRBD1 (5 bases). Trimming removed 4 bases from V and 11 bases from J, with 23 bases in between. The CDR3 consists of 15 residues. The germline CDR1 and CDR2 sequences are SEHNR and FQNEAQ (reference sequence). The CDR3 loop is CASSSSGLDYNEQYF. The CDR3 nucleotides are TGTGCCAGCAGCTCCTCAGGGCTCGATTACAATGAGCAGTACTTC. The full variable domain, rest sourced from reference TRBV7-9 and TRBJ2-5, is DTGVSQNPRHKITKRGQNVTFRCDPISEHNRLYWYRQTLGQGPEFLTYFQNEAQLEKSRLLSDRFSAERPKGSFSTLEIQRTEQGDSAMYLCASSSSGLDYNEQYFGPGTRLLVL.

This rearrangement joins TRBV27 to TRBJ1-1, with 8 bases aligning to TRBD1. CDR1 MNHEY and CDR2 SMNVEV come from the germline V gene (reference sequence). The CDR3 covers 14 residues. V was clipped by 5 bases and J by 5 bases; unmatched bases: 7. The DNA for the CDR3 is TGTGCCAGCAGTACAACGACAGGGGTGACTGAAGCTTTCTTT. Translation: CASSTTTGVTEAFF.

There are a few counts of this clonotype. The genes are TRBV20-1 and TRBJ1-1; D is unresolved. There are 15 residues in the CDR3. In germline, CDR1 is DFQATT, CDR2 SNEGSKA (reference sequence). Between the trimmed V and J ends, which lost 3 bases and 5 bases, there was a span of 19 bases. The CDR3 reads CSASLRALRRTEAFF. The CDR3, as DNA: TGCAGTGCTAGTCTCCGGGCCCTAAGGAGAACTGAAGCTTTCTTT.

The chain recombines TRBV7-2 with TRBJ2-2; D gene uncertain. There are 14 residues in the CDR3. With 2 bases removed from V and 6 bases from J, the gap between germline ends came to 10 bases. Per germline, CDR1 SGHTA and CDR2 FQGNSA. The CDR3 is CASSLYHGPGELFF. CDR3 bases: TGTGCCAGCAGCTTATACCACGGACCCGGGGAGCTGTTTTTT.

This clonotype was counted only a few times. The V and J genes are TRBV7-9 and TRBJ1-2; 7 positions match TRBD1. CDR3 length equals 15 residues. V lost 3 bases, J lost 2 bases, and 6 bases stayed unmatched. Germline V lookup: CDR1 SEHNR, CDR2 FQNEAQ (reference sequence). The DNA for the CDR3 is TGTGCCAGCAGCTTTTCCGGGACAGACAACTATGGCTACACCTTC. Amino acid sequence: CASSFSGTDNYGYTF. The full variable domain, rest sourced from reference TRBV7-9 and TRBJ1-2, is DTGVSQNPRHKITKRGQNVTFRCDPISEHNRLYWYRQTLGQGPEFLTYFQNEAQLEKSRLLSDRFSAERPKGSFSTLEIQRTEQGDSAMYLCASSFSGTDNYGYTFGSGTRLTVV.

CDR3 bases: TGTGCCAGCAGTGGGGGACTAGGCTACAATGAGCAGTTCTTC. Translating gives CASSGGLGYNEQFF. This sequence joins TRBV12-3 or TRBV12-4 and TRBJ2-1; 8 positions agree with TRBD2. The length of the CDR3 is 14 residues. After removal of 5 bases from V and 3 bases from J, the junction contained 3 bases not matched to a gene.

The chain uses TRBV28 and TRBJ2-4, with D maybe TRBD2 (6 bases). The J call may be incorrect, as the DNA end agrees better with TRBJ2-7. Germline values: CDR1 MDHEN, CDR2 SYDVKM. The length of the CDR3 is 13 residues. The CDR3 sequence: CASATEGNYEQYF. In DNA form, the CDR3 reads TGTGCCAGCGCCACGGAGGGGAACTACGAGCAGTACTTC.

The V and J genes are TRBV20-1 and TRBJ2-7; 9 bases are a match to TRBD2. V shed 4 bases and J 1 base; nucleotides not matched to a gene: 8. This CDR3 is 15 amino acids long. CDR1 and CDR2 (germline): DFQATT, SNEGSKA (reference sequence). CDR3 sequence: CSAKGTSLISYEQYF. CDR3 sequence (DNA): TGCAGTGCTAAAGGGACTAGCCTCATTTCCTACGAGCAGTACTTC.